These T cell receptor beta chains were read from a single sample in a study of regulatory T cells in long-lasting Graves disease. TCRdb called the multiplex PCR reads again in MiXCR, with one record for every CDR3 protein. Of about 540,000 distinct CDR3 sequences in the sample, roughly 13% were seen once. The sample also formed part of further work on T cells in Graves' hyperthyroidism and ophthalmopathy.

This sample comprised peripheral blood mononuclear cells (PBMCs), obtained at new diagnosis, from a patient treated with antithyroid drugs. The receptors stem from a man in his thirties or forties with Graves disease. The CDR3 runs from the conserved cysteine through the conserved F or W. Each record gives: D gene, clone size, V gene, J gene, CDR3 DNA, CDR3 protein. D genes are given only for firm matches. Clone size is stated in some rows and not others, as once, few, many or a class when expanded.

d_gene: .
abundance: once
v_gene: TRBV12-3/TRBV12-4
j_gene: TRBJ1-1
CDR3nt: TGTGCCAGCAGTGGGCAGGGGAACACTGAAGTTTTCTTT
CDR3aa: CASSGQGNTEVFF

d_gene: .
abundance: few
v_gene: TRBV25-1
j_gene: TRBJ2-7
CDR3nt: TGTGCCACGGGGGGCAGGAGCTACGAGCAGTACTTC
CDR3aa: CATGGRSYEQYF

d_gene: .
abundance: few
v_gene: TRBV5-1
j_gene: TRBJ2-7
CDR3nt: TGCGCCAGCAGCAACACCGGGAACCTCTATTCCTACGAGCAGTACTTC
CDR3aa: CASSNTGNLYSYEQYF

d_gene: .
abundance: many
v_gene: TRBV7-9
j_gene: TRBJ1-1
CDR3nt: TGTGCCAGCAGCTTATTTGGAGATTATGAAGCTTTCTTT
CDR3aa: CASSLFGDYEAFF

d_gene: TRBD2
abundance: .
v_gene: TRBV5-6
j_gene: TRBJ2-1
CDR3nt: TGTGCCAGCAGCTTGGCTAGCGGCGGGTGGGGAAGCTCCTACAATGAGCAGTTCTTC
CDR3aa: CASSLASGGWGSSYNEQFF

d_gene: .
abundance: many
v_gene: TRBV5-6
j_gene: TRBJ2-7
CDR3nt: TGTGCCAGCACCCCCTCGGCGAGGCTAGCGTTCTACGAGCAGTACTTC
CDR3aa: CASTPSARLAFYEQYF

d_gene: .
abundance: many
v_gene: TRBV27
j_gene: TRBJ2-3
CDR3nt: TGTGCCAGCACCTTTGGGAGCGGACCCACAGATACGCAGTATTTT
CDR3aa: CASTFGSGPTDTQYF

d_gene: TRBD2
abundance: once
v_gene: TRBV20-1
j_gene: TRBJ2-3
CDR3nt: TGCAGTGCTAGAGAGAGCGGGGGGGACACAGATACGCAGTATTTT
CDR3aa: CSARESGGDTDTQYF

d_gene: TRBD1
abundance: .
v_gene: TRBV19
j_gene: TRBJ1-6
CDR3nt: TGTGTCAGTAGTACCCCGGACAGGGGTCGATTCCACTTT
CDR3aa: CVSSTPDRGRFHF

d_gene: .
abundance: many
v_gene: TRBV7-6
j_gene: TRBJ1-1
CDR3nt: TGTGCCAGCAGCTTAGCGACCCAGGTTGGCATGAACACTGAAGCTTTCTTT
CDR3aa: CASSLATQVGMNTEAFF

d_gene: .
abundance: few
v_gene: TRBV29-1
j_gene: TRBJ2-7
CDR3nt: TGCAGCGTGTTGATAGTAACGCTATCCGAGCAGTACTTC
CDR3aa: CSVLIVTLSEQYF

d_gene: TRBD2
abundance: .
v_gene: TRBV20-1
j_gene: TRBJ2-5
CDR3nt: TGCAGTGCTCCCCGATCTAGCGGGAGGAGGGAGACCCAGTACTTC
CDR3aa: CSAPRSSGRRETQYF

d_gene: TRBD1
abundance: many
v_gene: TRBV11-2
j_gene: TRBJ2-7
CDR3nt: TGTGCCAGCAGCCCCTTGGACAGGGGCTACGAGCAGTACTTC
CDR3aa: CASSPLDRGYEQYF

d_gene: .
abundance: .
v_gene: TRBV18
j_gene: TRBJ1-5
CDR3nt: TGTGCCAGCTCATCCTCGGGACTTTATCAGCCCCAGCATTTT
CDR3aa: CASSSSGLYQPQHF

d_gene: TRBD1
abundance: many
v_gene: TRBV27
j_gene: TRBJ2-7
CDR3nt: TGTGCCAGCAGTTGGGACAGGGTCTATCTAGTCCCATACGAGCAGTACTTC
CDR3aa: CASSWDRVYLVPYEQYF

d_gene: TRBD2
abundance: .
v_gene: TRBV20-1
j_gene: TRBJ2-5
CDR3nt: TGCAGTGCTCAGGGACTAGCGGGGCCTCAAGAGACCCAGTACTTC
CDR3aa: CSAQGLAGPQETQYF

d_gene: .
abundance: many
v_gene: TRBV20-1
j_gene: TRBJ2-1
CDR3nt: TGCAGTGCTAGAGATTGGGGGGTCAATGAGCAGTTCTTC
CDR3aa: CSARDWGVNEQFF

d_gene: TRBD2
abundance: few
v_gene: TRBV7-9
j_gene: TRBJ2-1
CDR3nt: TGTGCCAGCAGCTTAATGGGCGGGGGCAATGAGCAGTTCTTC
CDR3aa: CASSLMGGGNEQFF

d_gene: .
abundance: many
v_gene: TRBV6-1
j_gene: TRBJ1-6
CDR3nt: TGTGCCAGCAGGCCCAGGGATATAATGAGTTCACCCCTCCACTTT
CDR3aa: CASRPRDIMSSPLHF

d_gene: .
abundance: .
v_gene: TRBV6-2/TRBV6-3
j_gene: TRBJ2-2
CDR3nt: TGTGCCAGCAGTTACTCGGGCCTTTCCACCGGGGAGCTGTTTTTT
CDR3aa: CASSYSGLSTGELFF

d_gene: TRBD2
abundance: many
v_gene: TRBV20-1
j_gene: TRBJ2-5
CDR3nt: TGCAGTGCCATCCGACTAGCGGGAGTGCAAGAGACCCAGTACTTC
CDR3aa: CSAIRLAGVQETQYF

d_gene: .
abundance: many
v_gene: TRBV7-2
j_gene: TRBJ1-1
CDR3nt: TGTGCCAGCAGCTTAGAAGGAGGGAACACTGAAGCTTTCTTT
CDR3aa: CASSLEGGNTEAFF

d_gene: .
abundance: .
v_gene: TRBV19
j_gene: TRBJ1-5
CDR3nt: TGTGCCAGTAGTATCGAGGGTAGGAGGGAGCAGCCCCAGCATTTT
CDR3aa: CASSIEGRREQPQHF

d_gene: TRBD1
abundance: few
v_gene: TRBV7-9
j_gene: TRBJ2-2
CDR3nt: TGTGCCAGCAGCTTAGTCAGGGGGCGCCCCGGGGAGCTGTTTTTT
CDR3aa: CASSLVRGRPGELFF

d_gene: .
abundance: few
v_gene: TRBV5-4
j_gene: TRBJ2-3
CDR3nt: TGTGCCACTAAGCCGGGCACAGAGTCGCCAGATACGCAGTATTTT
CDR3aa: CATKPGTESPDTQYF

d_gene: .
abundance: many
v_gene: TRBV6-1
j_gene: TRBJ2-1
CDR3nt: TGTGCCAGCAGTGAAGCGTCAGTTAGCGACGATGAGCAGTTCTTC
CDR3aa: CASSEASVSDDEQFF

d_gene: .
abundance: many
v_gene: TRBV20-1
j_gene: TRBJ2-3
CDR3nt: TGCAGTGCTAGCCACCGGGGTAGGAGGGATACGCAGTATTTT
CDR3aa: CSASHRGRRDTQYF

d_gene: .
abundance: .
v_gene: TRBV24-1
j_gene: TRBJ1-2
CDR3nt: TGTGCCACCAGTGAATCACAGGCGTCGTCAAGGGGCTACACCTTC
CDR3aa: CATSESQASSRGYTF

d_gene: .
abundance: many
v_gene: TRBV20-1
j_gene: TRBJ2-5
CDR3nt: TGCAGTGCTAGAAAGGTTGTGACCCAGTACTTC
CDR3aa: CSARKVVTQYF

d_gene: TRBD2
abundance: .
v_gene: TRBV6-1
j_gene: TRBJ2-2
CDR3nt: TGTGCCACCTACAGACTAGCGGGAACAGGGGAGCTGTTTTTT
CDR3aa: CATYRLAGTGELFF

d_gene: .
abundance: many
v_gene: TRBV28
j_gene: TRBJ1-4
CDR3nt: TGTGCCAGCATAGACGGAAGGGAAAAACTGTTTTTT
CDR3aa: CASIDGREKLFF

d_gene: .
abundance: few
v_gene: TRBV5-1
j_gene: TRBJ2-5
CDR3nt: TGCGCCAGCAGCTTGGAAGTAGGGGACCAAGAGACCCAGTACTTC
CDR3aa: CASSLEVGDQETQYF

d_gene: .
abundance: many
v_gene: TRBV15
j_gene: TRBJ1-2
CDR3nt: TGTGCCACCAGCAGGGCCTGGACAGATGGCTACACCTTC
CDR3aa: CATSRAWTDGYTF

d_gene: .
abundance: many
v_gene: TRBV29-1
j_gene: TRBJ2-7
CDR3nt: TGCAGCGTTGAGGGTGGGCGCTCATCCTACGAGCAGTACTTC
CDR3aa: CSVEGGRSSYEQYF

d_gene: TRBD1
abundance: many
v_gene: TRBV27
j_gene: TRBJ2-5
CDR3nt: TGTGCCAGCAGTCTCGGGACAGGGCAAGAGACCCAGTACTTC
CDR3aa: CASSLGTGQETQYF

d_gene: TRBD2
abundance: .
v_gene: TRBV20-1
j_gene: TRBJ2-3
CDR3nt: TGCAGTGCTAGATCGGGGACTAGAAGCACAGATACGCAGTATTTT
CDR3aa: CSARSGTRSTDTQYF

d_gene: .
abundance: few
v_gene: TRBV3-1
j_gene: TRBJ1-3
CDR3nt: TGTGCCAGCAGCCAAGATTGGGACGGAAGGGGGACAGGAAACACCATATATTTT
CDR3aa: CASSQDWDGRGTGNTIYF

d_gene: TRBD1
abundance: few
v_gene: TRBV6-4
j_gene: TRBJ2-2
CDR3nt: TGTGCCAGCAGCCGGGACAGCCCTTTAGGGGAGCTGTTTTTT
CDR3aa: CASSRDSPLGELFF

d_gene: TRBD2
abundance: many
v_gene: TRBV20-1
j_gene: TRBJ2-7
CDR3nt: TGCAGTGCTAGAGCCTACTCGGGACTAGCGGGATCCGAGCAGTACTTC
CDR3aa: CSARAYSGLAGSEQYF

d_gene: .
abundance: many
v_gene: TRBV15
j_gene: TRBJ1-5
CDR3nt: TGTGCCACCAGCAGAGTTAGAGGGGATGAGCCCCAGCATTTT
CDR3aa: CATSRVRGDEPQHF

d_gene: .
abundance: many
v_gene: TRBV12-5
j_gene: TRBJ2-2
CDR3nt: TGTGCTAGTGGTTTGGGTGTCGGGGAGCTGTTTTTT
CDR3aa: CASGLGVGELFF

d_gene: TRBD2
abundance: .
v_gene: TRBV11-3
j_gene: TRBJ2-5
CDR3nt: TGTGCCAGCAGCCCCGGGACTAGACTTGGAGAGACCCAGTACTTC
CDR3aa: CASSPGTRLGETQYF

d_gene: TRBD2
abundance: many
v_gene: TRBV20-1
j_gene: TRBJ2-3
CDR3nt: TGCAGTGCTGCGGGACTAGCGGGACATACGCAGTATTTT
CDR3aa: CSAAGLAGHTQYF

d_gene: .
abundance: many
v_gene: TRBV24-1
j_gene: TRBJ1-5
CDR3nt: TGTGCCACCAGTGATCCCAAGCGGGATAGCAATCAGCCCCAGCATTTT
CDR3aa: CATSDPKRDSNQPQHF

d_gene: .
abundance: many
v_gene: TRBV29-1
j_gene: TRBJ1-1
CDR3nt: TGCAGCGTCGAATCAAGGGGAGGCGGTGAAGCTTTCTTT
CDR3aa: CSVESRGGGEAFF

d_gene: .
abundance: many
v_gene: TRBV6-1
j_gene: TRBJ2-3
CDR3nt: TGTGCCAGCAGCATGGACACTAGCACAGATACGCAGTATTTT
CDR3aa: CASSMDTSTDTQYF

d_gene: .
abundance: many
v_gene: TRBV29-1
j_gene: TRBJ2-5
CDR3nt: TGCAGCGTTGGCACAGGGAGCGAGACCCAGTACTTC
CDR3aa: CSVGTGSETQYF

d_gene: .
abundance: many
v_gene: TRBV5-1
j_gene: TRBJ1-4
CDR3nt: TGCGCCAGCAGCGAACGGGACCTAAATGAAAAACTGTTTTTT
CDR3aa: CASSERDLNEKLFF

d_gene: .
abundance: .
v_gene: TRBV3-1
j_gene: TRBJ1-4
CDR3nt: TGTGCCAGCAGCCAAGAAGGGCACGGAGGAAAACTGTTTTTT
CDR3aa: CASSQEGHGGKLFF

d_gene: TRBD1
abundance: .
v_gene: TRBV10-3
j_gene: TRBJ1-2
CDR3nt: TGTGCCATCAGCACAGGGGGCCAGTCCTATGGCTACACCTTC
CDR3aa: CAISTGGQSYGYTF

d_gene: .
abundance: .
v_gene: TRBV11-2
j_gene: TRBJ1-1
CDR3nt: TGTGCCAGCAGTCTCAGCCCCACTGAAGCTTTCTTT
CDR3aa: CASSLSPTEAFF

d_gene: .
abundance: few
v_gene: TRBV15
j_gene: TRBJ2-5
CDR3nt: TGTGCCACCAGCAGAGTAGGGACAAGACAAGAGACCCAGTACTTC
CDR3aa: CATSRVGTRQETQYF

d_gene: .
abundance: .
v_gene: TRBV5-6
j_gene: TRBJ2-7
CDR3nt: TGTGCCAGCAGCCCTGGCCCCAGCGAGCAGTACTTC
CDR3aa: CASSPGPSEQYF

d_gene: TRBD1
abundance: many
v_gene: TRBV10-3
j_gene: TRBJ2-1
CDR3nt: TGTGCCATCAGCCTGTTAGACAGGGGTGAGCAGTTCTTC
CDR3aa: CAISLLDRGEQFF

d_gene: TRBD1
abundance: many
v_gene: TRBV7-8
j_gene: TRBJ2-1
CDR3nt: TGTGCCAGCAGCTCCGGGACAGACTACAATGAGCAGTTCTTC
CDR3aa: CASSSGTDYNEQFF